This passage covers 21 T cell receptor beta chains from one sample sequenced in a study of vaccination and CD4 T cells after COVID-19. Sequencing of cultured CD4+ T cell DNA used the Oncomine TCR Beta short-read assay. From the PCR reads, TCRdb called clonotypes with MiXCR, one entry per CDR3 protein. Among fewer than 3,000 distinct CDR3 sequences listed, 28% were seen once. No antigen has been identified for these receptors. Treatment indicated: roughly ten-day PBMC culture with coronavirus spike peptide pools or control peptides (ViraFEST assay). Sample: CD4+ T cells from blood, cultured in vitro, taken after SARS-CoV-2 vaccination. The receptors were sampled from a human donor who had recovered from COVID-19.

The genes are TRBV15 and TRBJ1-2, with D maybe TRBD1 (6 bases). This CDR3 is 14 amino acids long. The ends were cut back, 8 bases at V and 8 bases at J, with 21 bases in the middle. Germline loops: CDR1 LNHNV, CDR2 YYDKDF (reference sequence). The CDR3 is CATPRPGAARGYTF. The CDR3 region has the DNA TGTGCCACCCCGCGCCCAGGGGCTGCCAGAGGCTACACCTTC.

The chain combines TRBV20-1 with TRBJ1-2; possibly TRBD1 for D (5 bases). This CDR3 is built from 14 residues. Germline V lookup: CDR1 DFQATT, CDR2 SNEGSKA (reference sequence). V was shortened by 0 bases and J by 5 bases, with 13 bases between the two germline ends. The chain's CDR3 is CSARDLRGRYGYTF. The CDR3 DNA is TGCAGTGCTAGAGATTTGCGGGGACGGTATGGCTACACCTTC.

With respect to this clonotype: A junction boundary mismatches the germline segment, possibly from a read error. This chain uses TRBV19 with TRBJ2-5, with TRBD2 matching over 7 bases. CDR1 and CDR2 (germline): LNHDA, SQIVND (reference sequence). This CDR3 is built from 15 residues. In nucleotides, the CDR3 is TGTGCCAGTAGTATGTGGGGGGGGAACCAGGAGACCCAGTACTTC. Its translation is CASSMWGGNQETQYF. The full variable domain, its missing parts supplied by reference TRBV19 and TRBJ2-5, is DGGITQSPKYLFRKEGQNVTLSCEQNLNHDAMYWYRQDPGQGLRLIYYSQIVNDFQKGDIAEGYSVSREKKESFPLTVTSAQKNPTAFYLCASSMWGGNQETQYFGPGTRLLVL.

In its sample, this clonotype is hyperexpanded (1% or more). The rearrangement joins TRBV20-1 to TRBJ1-2; 11 bases agree with TRBD1. CDR1 is DFQATT and CDR2 is SNEGSKA in the germline V gene (reference sequence). V trimming: 5 bases; J trimming: 8 bases; junction bases outside the gene matches: 10. The CDR3 consists of 14 residues. Here the CDR3 DNA reads TGCAGTGCTGGACCGGACAGGGGGCGGACGGGCTACACCTTC. Translating gives CSAGPDRGRTGYTF.

This clonotype ranks as medium-sized. CDR3 sequence: CASSPAAGAAYEQYF. The CDR3, as DNA: TGTGCCAGCAGCCCCGCGGCAGGAGCTGCCTACGAGCAGTACTTC. The chain recombines TRBV7-3 with TRBJ2-7; D gene unclear. Germline CDR1 and CDR2: SGHTA and FQGTGA. CDR3 length: 15 residues. The V gene lost 5 bases and the J gene lost 2 bases, with 16 bases spanning the gap.

V is TRBV6-1 and J is TRBJ2-5; 8 bases agree with TRBD1. Germline V gene lookup returns CDR1 MNHNS and CDR2 SASEGT. The CDR3 covers 16 residues. J gave up 5 bases and V 5 bases, and 13 bases lay outside the gene matches. The CDR3 nucleotides read TGTGCCAGCAGTCAGTTCACCGGACAGGGAGCGGAGACCCAGTACTTC. Its translation: CASSQFTGQGAETQYF.

This clonotype came up a few times. The V call is TRBV4-2, the J call TRBJ1-2; possible D gene TRBD1, 5 bases. V lost 3 bases and J lost 1, with 12 bases in between. This CDR3 contains 15 residues. The germline CDR1 and CDR2 sequences are LGHNA and YNFKEQ. The CDR3 DNA sequence: TGTGCCAGCAGCCACCCGAGACAGCTTAACTATGGCTACACCTTC. Protein product: CASSHPRQLNYGYTF.

This chain joins TRBV6-1 and TRBJ2-7; no firm D call. Germline assignment: CDR1 MNHNS and CDR2 SASEGT. This CDR3 region has 16 residues. Trimming shortened V by 5 bases and J by 4 bases, and 21 bases separated the two germline ends. The CDR3 region has the DNA TGTGCCAGCAGTCCCGGTGATACCCTTCCTCCTTACGAGCAGTACTTC. Amino acids: CASSPGDTLPPYEQYF.

This clonotype was counted a few times. The V call is TRBV10-1, the J call TRBJ2-5, with 11 positions matching TRBD2. The CDR3 spans 15 residues. The J segment lost 5 bases and the V segment lost 6 bases, leaving 8 bases of the junction unmatched. Germline CDR1 reads WNHNN; CDR2 reads SYGVQD (reference sequence). The CDR3 nucleotides read TGCGCCAGCAGCGCCGGGACTAGCGGAGGGGAGACCCAGTACTTC. This codes for CASSAGTSGGETQYF.

The chain is built from TRBV7-9 and TRBJ2-5; a weak D match, TRBD1 (6 bases). CDR1 is SEHNR and CDR2 is FQNEAQ in the germline V gene (reference sequence). CDR3 length: 14 residues. V was shortened by 2 bases and J by 1 base, with 8 bases between the two germline ends. CDR3 region: CASSLWTVQETQYF. The CDR3 DNA follows: TGTGCCAGCAGCTTATGGACAGTCCAAGAGACCCAGTACTTC.

CDR3 loop: CAISETGLGNQPQHF. Written as DNA, the CDR3 is TGTGCCATCAGTGAAACAGGGTTAGGCAATCAGCCCCAGCATTTT. This rearrangement joins TRBV10-3 to TRBJ1-5; TRBD1 might be the D (6 bases). V shed 3 bases and J shed 2 bases, with 11 bases lying between them. The CDR3 covers 15 residues. The germline CDR1 and CDR2 sequences are ENHRY and SYGVKD.

The rearrangement links TRBV6-1 to TRBJ2-1, with 7 positions matching TRBD2. The junction had 7 bases not matched to a gene; V was cut back by 4 bases and J by 4 bases. This CDR3 has 15 amino acids. Germline-derived CDR1 and CDR2 are MNHNS and SASEGT. CDR3 protein: CASSGISGSYNEQFF. DNA of the CDR3: TGTGCCAGCAGTGGCATTAGCGGGTCTTACAATGAGCAGTTCTTC.

This clonotype was seen more than once but under ten times. This chain uses TRBV7-9 with TRBJ1-1; possibly TRBD1 for D (6 bases). Germline CDR1 is SEHNR and CDR2 is FQNEAQ (reference sequence). The V end lost 1 base, the J end lost 4 bases, and 13 bases lay between the germline ends. The CDR3 loop spans 15 amino acids. As DNA, the CDR3 is TGTGCCAGCAGCTTAGGAGGGGGGCCCGGCACTGAAGCTTTCTTT. It encodes CASSLGGGPGTEAFF. Supplemented by reference TRBV7-9 and TRBJ1-1, the full variable domain reads DTGVSQNPRHKITKRGQNVTFRCDPISEHNRLYWYRQTLGQGPEFLTYFQNEAQLEKSRLLSDRFSAERPKGSFSTLEIQRTEQGDSAMYLCASSLGGGPGTEAFFGQGTRLTVV.

This clonotype appeared a single time. The junction departs from germline at one end; a sequencing error may be responsible. CDR3 in amino acids: CASGLAGQGVDTQYF. As DNA, the CDR3 is TGCGCCAGCGGCTTGGCAGGGCAGGGTGTTGATACGCAGTATTTT. The V gene is TRBV5-1, the J gene TRBJ2-3; D is possibly TRBD1 (5 bases). Looked up from germline, CDR1 is SGHRS and CDR2 is YFSETQ. The CDR3 consists of 15 residues.

The sample holds a few counts of this clonotype. The chain recombines TRBV7-9 with TRBJ1-5; D uncertain. Trimming removed 1 base at V and 3 bases at J, with 4 bases between. Germline V gene lookup returns CDR1 SEHNR and CDR2 FQNEAQ (reference sequence). The CDR3 is made up of 13 amino acids. The CDR3 DNA reads as TGTGCCAGCAGCTTAGGACACAATCAGCCCCAGCATTTT. Amino acid sequence: CASSLGHNQPQHF.

In its sample, this clonotype was seen once. The chain has TRBV5-4 and TRBJ2-7; a possible D gene is TRBD1 (5 bases). The CDR3 extends over 16 amino acids. The V and J ends lost 0 bases and 0 bases respectively, with 13 bases between them. The V gene's germline CDR1 is SGHNT and CDR2 YYREEE (reference sequence). The CDR3, as DNA: TGTGCCAGCAGCTTGGCCCAAACAGGTCCCTCCTACGAGCAGTACTTC. Amino acid sequence: CASSLAQTGPSYEQYF.

The chain couples TRBV6-1 to TRBJ2-3; 8 positions agree with TRBD2. Germline trimming cut 4 bases from V and 2 bases from J; bases unmatched to any gene: 8. CDR1 and CDR2 from the germline V gene are MNHNS and SASEGT. CDR3 length equals 16 residues. The CDR3 DNA follows: TGTGCCAGCAGTGCCCAGCGGGGGCGTTACACAGATACGCAGTATTTT. Translating gives CASSAQRGRYTDTQYF.

The chain is built from TRBV6-4 and TRBJ2-1, with no clear D. The V end was cut by 0 bases, the J end by 4 bases, with 13 bases between. Looked up from germline, CDR1 is MRHNA and CDR2 is SNTAGT. The CDR3 length is 16 residues. As DNA, the CDR3 is TGTGCCAGCAGTGACTCGACGGCCAGACCTTACAATGAGCAGTTCTTC. Protein product: CASSDSTARPYNEQFF.

The chain has TRBV27 and TRBJ1-6, with 9 bases lining up with TRBD1. V was pared by 8 bases and J by 9 bases, with 8 bases of the junction left unmatched. This CDR3 has 14 residues. Germline assignment: CDR1 MNHEY and CDR2 SMNVEV (reference sequence). CDR3 in amino acids: CASSFRDRASPLHF. CDR3 bases: TGTGCCAGCTCATTCCGGGACAGGGCTTCACCCCTCCACTTT.

On this clonotype: This clone may be a read error of a much larger clone one base away. The CDR3 ends on some other residue instead of the conserved phenylalanine or tryptophan, so this is likely a read error. The chain carries TRBV7-2 and TRBJ1-2; D not resolved. Per germline, CDR1 SGHTA and CDR2 FQGNSA. The V and J ends lost 1 base and 6 bases respectively, with 15 bases between them. The CDR3 is 15 residues long. CDR3 coding DNA: TGTGCCAGCAGCTTAGAGTCCACCCGTAGGGATGGCTACACCCTC. It is translated as CASSLESTRRDGYTL.

Only a few counts were recorded for this clonotype. The J gene is TRBJ2-7, the V gene TRBV5-4; either TRBD1 or TRBD2 may fit D (6 bases each). V lost 2 bases and J 12 bases, leaving 18 bases between the germline ends. The CDR3 spans 13 residues. Germline lookup yields CDR1 SGHNT and CDR2 YYREEE (reference sequence). In nucleotides, the CDR3 is TGTGCCAGCAGCTTAGGGGGGCTAGAAGATTGGTACTTC. It specifies CASSLGGLEDWYF.